The present TCR beta chain was sequenced within a study of beta chain features in type 1 diabetes. Overall study results and limits: Significant though moderate, a shortening of TCRB CDR3s appeared in all four CD4+ subsets of Type 1 diabetes patients.

The sample holds a few counts of this clone. The antigen remains unidentified. Isolated RNA was reverse transcribed in full, so expressed TCRB transcripts were sequenced. This table comes from immunoSEQ multiplex PCR, and its TCRdb copy is limited to in-frame clones, with some not included. The sample has around 150,000 clones; almost 65% are singletons. This CDR3 comprises 11 residues. V lost 4 bases to trimming and J lost 5 bases, with 6 bases between them. Germline lookup yields CDR1 ENHRY and CDR2 SYGVKD. This sequence was found in a young man with type 1 diabetes. Sequencing used naive CD4+ T cells from blood. The chain combines TRBV10-3 with TRBJ2-7; no definite D call. CDR3 in amino acids: CAISGRDEQYF. CDR3 nucleotides: TGTGCCATCAGTGGTAGGGACGAGCAGTACTTC.